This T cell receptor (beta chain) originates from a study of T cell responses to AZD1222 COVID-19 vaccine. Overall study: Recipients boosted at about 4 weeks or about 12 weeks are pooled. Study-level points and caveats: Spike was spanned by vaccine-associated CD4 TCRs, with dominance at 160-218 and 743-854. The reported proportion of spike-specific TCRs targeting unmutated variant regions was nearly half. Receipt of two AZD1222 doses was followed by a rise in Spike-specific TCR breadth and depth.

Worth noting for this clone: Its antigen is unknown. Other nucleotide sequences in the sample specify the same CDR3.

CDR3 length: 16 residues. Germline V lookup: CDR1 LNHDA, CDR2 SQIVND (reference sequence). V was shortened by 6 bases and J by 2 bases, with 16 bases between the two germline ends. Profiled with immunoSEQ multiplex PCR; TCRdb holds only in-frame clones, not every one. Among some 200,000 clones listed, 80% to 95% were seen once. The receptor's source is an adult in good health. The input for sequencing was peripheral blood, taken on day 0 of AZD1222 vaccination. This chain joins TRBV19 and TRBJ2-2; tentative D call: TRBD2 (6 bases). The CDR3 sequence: CASSPGGSRNTGELFF. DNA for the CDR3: TGTGCCAGTAGCCCTGGGGGGAGCCGAAACACCGGGGAGCTGTTTTTT.